A selection of T cell receptor beta chains follows, all from one sample in a study of PD-L1 blockade in urothelial cancer. Produced via immunoSEQ multiplex PCR; TCRdb's table is partial and in-frame only. This table holds 71,000 or so clones, less than 90% found once. Source: PBMCs, taken around atezolizumab (anti-PD-L1) treatment. These receptors were collected from a man aged 55-75 years with urothelial cancer. Both conserved end residues are part of each CDR3. D genes are given only for firm matches. A row's size may be missing; if present it is once, few, many or a size class.

V	size	J	D	CDR3	DNA
TRBV9	.	TRBJ2-7	.	CASSTGRANEQYF	TGTGCCAGCAGCACCGGGAGAGCCAACGAGCAGTACTTC
TRBV15	.	TRBJ1-1	TRBD1	CATSGGTAIEAFF	TGTGCCACCAGCGGGGGGACAGCAATCGAAGCTTTCTTT
TRBV28	.	TRBJ1-5	.	CASSTGQGGNQPQHF	TGTGCCAGCAGTACCGGCCAGGGCGGCAATCAGCCCCAGCATTTT
TRBV19	.	TRBJ2-2	.	CASSIGLIGTNTGELFF	TGTGCCAGTAGTATTGGACTTATAGGGACGAACACCGGGGAGCTGTTTTTT
TRBV6-6	.	TRBJ2-7	.	CASSYSKAWGGGEQYF	TGTGCCAGCAGTTACTCGAAAGCCTGGGGAGGGGGCGAGCAGTACTTC
TRBV7-3	.	TRBJ2-7	.	CASSLTGATHEQYF	TGTGCCAGCAGCTTAACGGGGGCGACCCACGAGCAGTACTTC
TRBV5-1	.	TRBJ2-7	.	CASSESGATSYEQYF	TGCGCCAGCAGCGAGTCGGGTGCTACCTCCTACGAGCAGTACTTC
TRBV9	.	TRBJ1-5	.	CASSVDGLNNQPQHF	TGTGCCAGCAGCGTAGATGGACTTAACAATCAGCCCCAGCATTTT
TRBV7-2	.	TRBJ1-4	.	CASSFVGASNEKLFF	TGTGCCAGCAGCTTTGTGGGGGCGTCTAATGAAAAACTGTTTTTT
TRBV27	.	TRBJ1-1	.	CASRTTLTRGLVNTEAFF	TGTGCCAGCAGAACTACGCTGACAAGGGGGTTAGTGAACACTGAAGCTTTCTTT
TRBV18	.	TRBJ1-3	TRBD1	CASSEVNRGYSGNTIYF	TGTGCCAGCTCAGAAGTGAACAGGGGCTACTCTGGAAACACCATATATTTT
TRBV28	.	TRBJ2-7	TRBD1	CASSLPGTGSYEQYF	TGTGCCAGCAGTTTACCCGGGACAGGGAGCTACGAGCAGTACTTC
TRBV10-2	.	TRBJ2-5	TRBD2	CASSEWTSGQETQYF	TGCGCCAGCAGTGAGTGGACTAGCGGGCAAGAGACCCAGTACTTC
TRBV5-1	.	TRBJ2-7	TRBD2	CASSLLAGAPSYEQYF	TGCGCCAGCAGCTTGTTAGCGGGGGCCCCCTCCTACGAGCAGTACTTC
TRBV19	.	TRBJ2-1	.	CASSILISRTPYNEQFF	TGTGCCAGTAGTATACTCATTTCCCGGACTCCCTACAATGAGCAGTTCTTC
TRBV6-4	.	TRBJ2-2	.	CASSGGGLGNTGELFF	TGTGCCAGCAGTGGAGGAGGGTTAGGTAACACCGGGGAGCTGTTTTTT
TRBV4-2	few	TRBJ1-1	TRBD1	CASSQVTGAAGEAFF	TGTGCCAGCAGCCAAGTTACAGGGGCGGCGGGGGAAGCTTTCTTT
TRBV7-9	.	TRBJ1-1	.	CASSTTGNVNTEAFF	TGTGCCAGCAGCACAACAGGGAACGTGAACACTGAAGCTTTCTTT
TRBV10-1	.	TRBJ1-1	TRBD1	CASGDRGVTEAFF	TGCGCCAGCGGGGACAGGGGTGTGACTGAAGCTTTCTTT
TRBV6-5	.	TRBJ1-2	.	CASRPTGHYGYTF	TGTGCCAGCAGACCAACAGGGCACTATGGCTACACCTTC
TRBV10-3	.	TRBJ1-1	.	CAIKIAGTNTEAFF	TGTGCCATCAAAATCGCAGGGACTAACACTGAAGCTTTCTTT
TRBV9	.	TRBJ1-3	TRBD1	CASTQGGPGNTIYF	TGTGCCAGCACCCAGGGGGGACCTGGAAACACCATATATTTT
TRBV5-1	.	TRBJ2-5	TRBD2	CASSPDSGGAYETQYF	TGCGCCAGCAGCCCCGATAGCGGGGGGGCCTATGAGACCCAGTACTTC
TRBV2	.	TRBJ2-3	.	CASMRADTQYF	TGTGCCAGCATGAGGGCAGATACGCAGTATTTT
TRBV4-1	.	TRBJ2-5	TRBD2	CASSRLATETQYF	TGCGCCAGCAGCCGACTAGCTACAGAGACCCAGTACTTC
TRBV5-1	.	TRBJ1-1	.	CASSLDTAGQTEAFF	TGCGCCAGCAGCTTGGATACGGCGGGGCAAACTGAAGCTTTCTTT
TRBV7-7	.	TRBJ2-5	.	CASSFFQGIDQETQYF	TGTGCCAGCAGCTTTTTTCAGGGGATTGACCAAGAGACCCAGTACTTC
TRBV19	.	TRBJ1-5	.	CASSIYKKDRALSQPQHF	TGTGCCAGTAGTATATATAAGAAAGACAGAGCCCTGAGTCAGCCCCAGCATTTT
TRBV4-1	.	TRBJ1-2	.	CASSQDQGGRYGYTF	TGCGCCAGCAGCCAAGATCAGGGAGGGAGGTATGGCTACACCTTC
TRBV7-2	.	TRBJ1-4	.	CASSLGAGLEKLFF	TGTGCCAGCAGCTTAGGGGCAGGCCTTGAAAAACTGTTTTTT
TRBV5-4	.	TRBJ2-3	TRBD2	CASSQGLAGPNFGADTQYF	TGTGCCAGCAGCCAAGGACTAGCGGGACCAAACTTCGGGGCAGATACGCAGTATTTT
TRBV7-2	.	TRBJ2-7	TRBD2	CASSPGLAGRFTYEQYF	TGTGCCAGCAGCCCAGGACTAGCGGGGCGTTTCACCTACGAGCAGTACTTC
TRBV5-1	.	TRBJ1-2	TRBD1	CASSLAVDRGVYGYTF	TGCGCCAGCAGCTTGGCCGTGGACAGGGGAGTCTATGGCTACACCTTC
TRBV6-4	.	TRBJ2-6	.	CASSPGPGANVLTF	TGTGCCAGCAGTCCTGGGCCTGGGGCCAACGTCCTGACTTTC
TRBV28	.	TRBJ2-5	TRBD2	CASTESGRGETQYF	TGTGCCAGCACTGAGAGCGGGAGAGGAGAGACCCAGTACTTC
TRBV9	.	TRBJ2-2	TRBD1	CASSAGTGLNGELFF	TGTGCCAGCAGCGCGGGGACAGGGCTGAACGGGGAGCTGTTTTTT
TRBV21-1	.	TRBJ1-1	.	CASKQGASEAFF	TGTGCCAGCAAACAGGGGGCGTCTGAAGCTTTCTTT
TRBV7-6	.	TRBJ1-1	.	CASSLEGLSTEAFF	TGTGCCAGCAGCTTAGAGGGGTTAAGCACTGAAGCTTTCTTT
TRBV7-2	.	TRBJ2-7	.	CASARDGGTYEQYF	TGTGCCAGCGCTCGGGACGGGGGAACCTACGAGCAGTACTTC
TRBV11-1	.	TRBJ1-2	.	CASSEKGYWGYTF	TGTGCCAGCAGCGAGAAGGGGTATTGGGGCTACACCTTC
TRBV14	.	TRBJ1-2	.	CASSPRDYGYTF	TGTGCCAGCAGCCCGCGTGACTATGGCTACACCTTC
TRBV18	.	TRBJ2-3	.	CASSPLAYRTDTQYF	TGTGCCAGCTCACCTCTAGCCTATCGCACAGATACGCAGTATTTT
TRBV30	.	TRBJ1-5	.	CAWSVRERQPQHF	TGTGCCTGGAGTGTACGGGAGCGGCAGCCCCAGCATTTT
TRBV15	.	TRBJ1-1	.	CATSREAGNMNTEAFF	TGTGCCACCAGCAGAGAGGCAGGGAACATGAACACTGAAGCTTTCTTT
TRBV28	.	TRBJ2-7	.	CASSFRREVRNEQYF	TGTGCCAGCAGTTTTCGGAGGGAGGTGAGGAACGAGCAGTACTTC
TRBV10-3	.	TRBJ2-7	.	CAISGGREQYF	TGTGCCATCAGTGGAGGGCGTGAGCAGTACTTC
TRBV27	.	TRBJ2-7	.	CASSLGGRLTYYEQYF	TGTGCCAGCAGTTTGGGGGGGCGGCTAACCTACTACGAGCAGTACTTC
TRBV5-1	few	TRBJ2-3	TRBD2	CASSSSTSGKTDTQYF	TGCGCCAGCAGCTCCTCGACTAGCGGGAAGACAGATACGCAGTATTTT
TRBV6-5	.	TRBJ1-2	.	CASSYSIPLADYGYTF	TGTGCCAGCAGTTACTCGATCCCTCTGGCGGACTATGGCTACACCTTC
TRBV27	once	TRBJ2-3	.	CASSLSGTYTDTQYF	TGTGCCAGCAGTTTATCGGGGACATACACAGATACGCAGTATTTT
TRBV28	.	TRBJ2-5	.	CASSWADLGQETQYF	TGTGCCAGCAGTTGGGCAGACCTCGGCCAAGAGACCCAGTACTTC
TRBV10-3	.	TRBJ2-1	TRBD2	CAISSRLASSYNEQFF	TGTGCCATCAGTTCTCGACTAGCCAGCTCCTACAATGAGCAGTTCTTC
TRBV27	.	TRBJ2-5	.	CASSLSHGVWETQYF	TGTGCCAGCAGTTTATCGCACGGGGTTTGGGAGACCCAGTACTTC
TRBV19	.	TRBJ2-5	TRBD1	CASKGTGGMETQYF	TGTGCCAGTAAAGGGACAGGGGGGATGGAGACCCAGTACTTC
TRBV9	once	TRBJ2-2	TRBD2	CASSVSLSSGGWTGELFF	TGTGCCAGCAGCGTATCCCTCTCTAGCGGGGGATGGACCGGGGAGCTGTTTTTT
TRBV7-2	.	TRBJ2-4	TRBD1	CASSLVRTGDIQYF	TGTGCCAGCAGCTTAGTCCGGACAGGGGACATTCAGTACTTC
TRBV9	.	TRBJ1-4	.	CASSFAVSTNEKLFF	TGTGCCAGCAGCTTCGCAGTTTCAACTAATGAAAAACTGTTTTTT
TRBV30	.	TRBJ2-7	.	CAWSVQGSYEQYF	TGTGCCTGGAGTGTACAGGGTTCCTACGAGCAGTACTTC
TRBV6-1	once	TRBJ1-5	TRBD1	CASRGQVVNQPQHF	TGTGCCAGCAGGGGACAGGTGGTCAATCAGCCCCAGCATTTT